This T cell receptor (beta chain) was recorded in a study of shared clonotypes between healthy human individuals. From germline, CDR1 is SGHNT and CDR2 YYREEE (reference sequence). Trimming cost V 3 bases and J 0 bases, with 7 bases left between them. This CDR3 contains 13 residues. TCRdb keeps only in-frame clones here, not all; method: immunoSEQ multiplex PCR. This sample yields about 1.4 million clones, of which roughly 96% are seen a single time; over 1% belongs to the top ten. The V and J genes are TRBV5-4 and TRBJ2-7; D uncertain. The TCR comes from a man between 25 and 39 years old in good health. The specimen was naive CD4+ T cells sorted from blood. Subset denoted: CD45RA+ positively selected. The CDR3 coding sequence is TGTGCCAGCAGCTCCGGGTCCTCCTACGAGCAGTACTTC. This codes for CASSSGSSYEQYF.